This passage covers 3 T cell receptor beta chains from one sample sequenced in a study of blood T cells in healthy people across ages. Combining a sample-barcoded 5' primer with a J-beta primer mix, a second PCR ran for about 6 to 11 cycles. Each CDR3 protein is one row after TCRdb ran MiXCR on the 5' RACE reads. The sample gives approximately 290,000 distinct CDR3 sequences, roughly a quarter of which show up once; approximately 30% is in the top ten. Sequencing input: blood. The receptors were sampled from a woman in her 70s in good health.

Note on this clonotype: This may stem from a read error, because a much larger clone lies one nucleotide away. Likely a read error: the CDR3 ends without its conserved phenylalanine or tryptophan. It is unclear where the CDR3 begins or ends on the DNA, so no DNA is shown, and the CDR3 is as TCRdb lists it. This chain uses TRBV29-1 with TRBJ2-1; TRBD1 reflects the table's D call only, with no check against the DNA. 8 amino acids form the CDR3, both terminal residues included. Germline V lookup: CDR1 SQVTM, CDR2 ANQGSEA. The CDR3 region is CNVEGGQS.

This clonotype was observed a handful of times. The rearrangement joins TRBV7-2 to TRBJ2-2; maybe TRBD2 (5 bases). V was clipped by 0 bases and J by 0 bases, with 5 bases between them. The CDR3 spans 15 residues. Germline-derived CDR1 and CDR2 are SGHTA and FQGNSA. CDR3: CASSLAGANTGELFF. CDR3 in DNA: TGTGCCAGCAGCTTAGCGGGAGCGAACACCGGGGAGCTGTTTTTT.

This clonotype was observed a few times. The CDR3 DNA is TGCGCCAGCCGGGTCGGCACTGGGGCCAACGTCCTGACTTTC. Protein: CASRVGTGANVLTF. The chain uses TRBV5-1 and TRBJ2-6; D is ambiguous. This CDR3 has 14 amino acids. V was pared by 7 bases and J by 2 bases, with 10 bases between. Germline CDR1 is SGHRS and CDR2 is YFSETQ.